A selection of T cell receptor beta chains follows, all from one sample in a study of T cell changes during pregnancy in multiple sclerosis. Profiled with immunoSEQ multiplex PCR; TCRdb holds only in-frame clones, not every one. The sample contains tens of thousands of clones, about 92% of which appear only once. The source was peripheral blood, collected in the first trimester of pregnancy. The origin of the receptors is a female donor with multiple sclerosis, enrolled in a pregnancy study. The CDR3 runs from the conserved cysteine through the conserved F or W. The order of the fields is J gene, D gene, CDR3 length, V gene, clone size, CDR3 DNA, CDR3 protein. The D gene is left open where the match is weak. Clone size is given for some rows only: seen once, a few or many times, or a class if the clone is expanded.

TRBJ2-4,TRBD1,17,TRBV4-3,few,TGCGCCAGCAGCCAAGATCTGAAGGGGGCCTACCAAAACATTCAGTACTTC,CASSQDLKGAYQNIQYF
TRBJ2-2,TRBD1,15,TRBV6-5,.,TGTGCCAGCAGGTTGGGACAGGTCTCTGCCGGGGAGCTGTTTTTT,CASRLGQVSAGELFF
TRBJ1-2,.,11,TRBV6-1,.,TGTGCCAGCAGCGTAAACAGGGGCTACACCTTC,CASSVNRGYTF
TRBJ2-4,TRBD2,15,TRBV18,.,TGTGCCAGCTCACCGGCCAGGACGGGGGGGAGCATTCAGTACTTC,CASSPARTGGSIQYF
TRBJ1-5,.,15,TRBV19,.,TGTGCCAGCACAGGGACATCCCGTTCCAATCAGCCCCAGCATTTT,CASTGTSRSNQPQHF
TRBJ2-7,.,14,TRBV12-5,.,TGTGCTAGTGCTCCCCCCGGGGAATCCTACGAGCAGTACTTC,CASAPPGESYEQYF
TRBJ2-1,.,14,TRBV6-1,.,TGTGCCAGCAGTTCGGGGAGCTCCTACAATGAGCAGTTCTTC,CASSSGSSYNEQFF
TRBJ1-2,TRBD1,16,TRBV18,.,TGTGCCAGCTCACCATTTCGGACAGGGGTACACTATGGCTACACCTTC,CASSPFRTGVHYGYTF
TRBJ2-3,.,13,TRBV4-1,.,TGCGCCAGCGGACTCCTAGCAACAGATACGCAGTATTTT,CASGLLATDTQYF
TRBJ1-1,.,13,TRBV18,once,TGTGCCAGCTCCCCGATTCGAGACACTGAAGCTTTCTTT,CASSPIRDTEAFF
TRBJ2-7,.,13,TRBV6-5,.,TGTGCCAGCAGTTCCCAAGGGGTACGTGGGCAGTACTTC,CASSSQGVRGQYF
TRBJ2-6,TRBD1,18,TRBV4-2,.,TGTGCCAGCAGCCAACAACAGGGGCTACCCTCCGGGGCCAACGTCCTGACTTTC,CASSQQQGLPSGANVLTF
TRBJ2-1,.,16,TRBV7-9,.,TGTGCCAGCAGCTTAGCGCTGACTAGTGGGACCGAAGAGCAGTTCTTC,CASSLALTSGTEEQFF
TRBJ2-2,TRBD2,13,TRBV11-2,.,TGTGCCAGCAGCTCTCTAGCGGCCGGGGAGCTGTTTTTT,CASSSLAAGELFF
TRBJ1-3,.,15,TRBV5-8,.,TGTGCCAGCAGCTTGGATTTGACAGCCCGAAACACCATATATTTT,CASSLDLTARNTIYF
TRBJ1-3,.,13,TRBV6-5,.,TGTGCCAGCAGTGTACACTCTGGAAACACCATATATTTT,CASSVHSGNTIYF
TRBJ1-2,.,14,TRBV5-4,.,TGTGCCAGCAGCTTGGGGACAGCGAACTATGGCTACACCTTC,CASSLGTANYGYTF
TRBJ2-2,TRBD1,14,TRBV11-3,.,TGTGCCAGCGGGACAGCGGCGAACACCGGGGAGCTGTTTTTT,CASGTAANTGELFF
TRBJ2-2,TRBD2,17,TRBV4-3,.,TGCGCCAGCAGCCAAGATATTCTAGCGGGTAACACCGGGGAGCTGTTTTTT,CASSQDILAGNTGELFF
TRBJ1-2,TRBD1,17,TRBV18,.,TGTGCCAGCTCACCTTTGGGGCAGGGGGCAACTCTTGTGTTCTACACCTTC,CASSPLGQGATLVFYTF
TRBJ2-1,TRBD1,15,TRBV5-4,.,TGTGCCAGCAGCTCCAGACAGGGGCTCTACAATGAGCAGTTCTTC,CASSSRQGLYNEQFF
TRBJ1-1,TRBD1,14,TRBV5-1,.,TGCGCCAGCAGCGCAGACAGGGGGGACACTGAAGCTTTCTTT,CASSADRGDTEAFF
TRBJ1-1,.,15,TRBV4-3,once,TGCGCCAGCAGCCAAGAAGCGTGGGGGGTCACTGAAGCTTTCTTT,CASSQEAWGVTEAFF
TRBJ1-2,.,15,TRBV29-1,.,TGCAGCGTTGGATCCACCGACAGGTCTAGACATGGCTACACCTTC,CSVGSTDRSRHGYTF
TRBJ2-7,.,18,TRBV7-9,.,TGTGCCAGCAGCTTAAGTGGGGCCCACCCAGGGTTAGTCTACGAGCAGTACTTC,CASSLSGAHPGLVYEQYF
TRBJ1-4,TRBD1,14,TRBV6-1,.,TGTGCCAGCAAGGACCTCCAGGGGGCTGAAAAACTGTTTTTT,CASKDLQGAEKLFF
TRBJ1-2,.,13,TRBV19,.,TGTGCCAGTAGTATACAGGCTAACTATGGCTACACCTTC,CASSIQANYGYTF
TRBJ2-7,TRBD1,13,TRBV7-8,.,TGTGCCAGCAGCTCTACAGGGGGCTTCGAGCAGTACTTC,CASSSTGGFEQYF
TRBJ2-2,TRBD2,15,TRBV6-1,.,TGTGCCAGCAGTGAACTCAGCGGGGCTACCGGGGAGCTGTTTTTT,CASSELSGATGELFF
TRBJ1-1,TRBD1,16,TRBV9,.,TGTGCCAGCAGCGCCGAGTCGAGACAGGGGGCCACTGAAGCTTTCTTT,CASSAESRQGATEAFF
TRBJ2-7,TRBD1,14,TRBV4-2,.,TGTGCCAGCAGCCAAGGGCAGGGGGCCGACGAGCAGTACTTC,CASSQGQGADEQYF
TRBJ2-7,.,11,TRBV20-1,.,TGCAGTGCTTCCGTCAGGTACGAGCAGTACTTC,CSASVRYEQYF
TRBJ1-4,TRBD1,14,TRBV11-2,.,TGTGCCAGCAGCCTAGGACAGGGGGGTGAAAAACTGTTTTTT,CASSLGQGGEKLFF